This T cell receptor (beta chain) was found in a study of Ad26.COV2.S vaccination and SARS-CoV-2 variants. Study findings and constraints: Across vaccine and placebo recipients, the breadth of non-spike TCRs was similar.

Worth noting for this clone: Its antigen remains unidentified.

The CDR3 sequence is 15 residues long. The germline V and J ends were trimmed by 3 bases and 0 bases, with 9 bases remaining between them. Germline V lookup: CDR1 LNHNV, CDR2 YYDKDF (reference sequence). Sequencing used immunoSEQ multiplex PCR; TCRdb keeps in-frame clones, though not all of them. The sample lists 300,000 to 400,000 clones; roughly nine tenths were seen once. The source material was peripheral blood, sampled after recovery from COVID-19. The chain employs TRBV15 and TRBJ1-3; no clear D. The receptor's source is a human donor who had recovered from COVID-19. Written as DNA, the CDR3 is TGTGCCACCAGCAGCCCCGGGCTCTCTGGAAACACCATATATTTT. Protein product: CATSSPGLSGNTIYF.